Below are 20 T cell receptor beta chains sequenced from a single sample in a study of T cells in localized non-small cell lung cancer. Sequencing used immunoSEQ multiplex PCR; TCRdb keeps in-frame clones, though not all of them. The table includes fewer than 50,000 clones, 65% to 90% detected once. The sample here was PBMCs, taken before any cancer treatment. Every receptor here comes from a man aged 35 to 70 with stage II lung adenocarcinoma.

The CDR3 region has the DNA TGTGCCAGCAGCGGAGGACTAGCGGTCACAGATACGCAGTATTTT. It codes for CASSGGLAVTDTQYF. The gene calls are TRBV9 and TRBJ2-3, with TRBD2 matching over 10 bases. V lost 3 bases, J lost 2 bases, and 3 bases stayed unmatched. The CDR3 spans 15 residues. Germline V gene sequence: CDR1 SGDLS, CDR2 YYNGEE.

The genes are TRBV4-3 and TRBJ2-7, with D possibly TRBD2 on 7 matching bases. Germline CDR1 LGHNA, CDR2 YSLEER. The CDR3 is made up of 16 amino acids. Trimming took off 0 bases at V and 2 bases at J, with 14 bases between the two ends. CDR3 nucleotide sequence: TGCGCCAGCAGCCAAGATCGTAGGGGGGGAACCTACGAGCAGTACTTC. Translating gives CASSQDRRGGTYEQYF.

The V call is TRBV6-5, the J call TRBJ1-1, with no clear D. This CDR3 is built from 13 residues. Per the germline V gene, CDR1 is MNHEY and CDR2 is SVGAGI. The ends were cut back, 2 bases at V and 3 bases at J, with 7 bases in the middle. The DNA of the CDR3 is TGTGCCAGCAGTTACGGATGGGACACTGAAGCTTTCTTT. Translation gives CASSYGWDTEAFF.

The chain couples TRBV2 to TRBJ2-7; 9 bases are a match to TRBD2. This CDR3 comprises 17 residues. V shed 2 bases, J shed 3 bases, and the junction held 11 bases outside the gene matches. Germline V gene lookup returns CDR1 SNHLY and CDR2 FYNNEI. The CDR3 sequence: CASSEPRGLAGVYEQYF. Written as DNA, the CDR3 is TGTGCCAGCAGTGAACCTAGGGGATTAGCGGGGGTCTACGAGCAGTACTTC.

V gene TRBV7-8 combines with J gene TRBJ2-3; D possibly corresponds to TRBD1 (6 bases). Germline loops: CDR1 SGHVS, CDR2 FQNEAQ. V was shortened by 0 bases and J by 4 bases, with 14 bases between the two germline ends. The CDR3 loop spans 16 amino acids. DNA of the CDR3: TGTGCCAGCAGCTTAGCAGCAGGGGTTCCCCCAGATACGCAGTATTTT. This translates into CASSLAAGVPPDTQYF.

This clone was seen only once. This clone may be a read error of a much larger clone one base away. Other nucleotide sequences from this sample produce the same CDR3. The chain carries TRBV7-8 and TRBJ2-7, with D possibly being TRBD1 (6 bases). CDR3 length: 12 amino acids. Germline CDR1 and CDR2: SGHVS and FQNEAQ. Trimming stripped 3 bases from V and 7 bases from J, with 10 bases between. DNA of the CDR3: TGTGCCAGCAGCTTGCCAAGGGGGGAGCAGTACTTC. Translated: CASSLPRGEQYF. The full variable domain, completed using reference TRBV7-8 and TRBJ2-7, is GAGVSQSPRYKVAKRGQDVALRCDPISGHVSLFWYQQALGQGPEFLTYFQNEAQLDKSGLPSDRFFAERPEGSVSTLKIQRTQQEDSAVYLCASSLPRGEQYFGPGTRLTVT.

The CDR3 sequence: CASSLGVGYTF. CDR3 sequence (DNA): TGTGCCAGCAGTTTAGGGGTTGGCTACACCTTC. The chain recombines TRBV6-1 with TRBJ1-2; D might be TRBD1 (5 bases). Trimming shortened V by 5 bases and J by 7 bases, and 8 bases separated the two germline ends. CDR3 size: 11 residues. Germline V gives CDR1 MNHNS, CDR2 SASEGT.

V gene TRBV28 combines with J gene TRBJ2-7, with 8 bases matching TRBD1. The germline V gene has CDR1 MDHEN and CDR2 SYDVKM. V dropped 6 bases and J dropped 0; count of bases not matched to a gene: 7. This CDR3 has 15 amino acids. CDR3: CASSPTGTGSYEQYF. DNA of the CDR3: TGTGCCAGCAGCCCCACCGGGACAGGCTCCTACGAGCAGTACTTC.

The chain uses TRBV10-3 and TRBJ2-3; D not certain. The germline V and J ends were trimmed by 3 bases and 6 bases, with 13 bases remaining between them. The CDR3 contains 14 residues. Germline CDR1 reads ENHRY; CDR2 reads SYGVKD. CDR3 amino acids: CAISDKGSSDTQYF. The CDR3, as DNA: TGTGCCATCAGTGATAAAGGGTCTTCGGATACGCAGTATTTT.

Only one count was recorded for this clone. This rearrangement joins TRBV10-3 to TRBJ2-7; weak D call: TRBD1 (6 bases). This CDR3 contains 14 residues. Germline CDR1 and CDR2: ENHRY and SYGVKD. The V end was cut by 2 bases, the J end by 0 bases, with 8 bases between. The CDR3 coding sequence is TGTGCCATCAGTGAGGGACAGACCTCCTACGAGCAGTACTTC. Translated, it gives CAISEGQTSYEQYF.

The rearrangement links TRBV10-3 to TRBJ2-1; possibly TRBD1 for D (6 bases). There are 15 residues in the CDR3. CDR1 and CDR2 (germline): ENHRY, SYGVKD. Deletions cut 2 bases from V and 7 bases from J, with 15 bases between. Here the CDR3 reads CAISEGVGAVNEQFF. CDR3 in DNA: TGTGCCATCAGTGAGGGTGTGGGGGCCGTAAATGAGCAGTTCTTC.

The gene calls are TRBV7-8 and TRBJ2-2; weak D call: TRBD2 (6 bases). The CDR3 runs to 19 residues. V lost 5 bases, J lost 4 bases, and 26 bases lay in between. Germline assignment: CDR1 SGHVS and CDR2 FQNEAQ. CDR3 nucleotides: TGTGCCAGCAGCCCGCGCCAGTACGGGGGTCTTGGGGGCACCGGGGAGCTGTTTTTT. Its translation is CASSPRQYGGLGGTGELFF.

This clone was seen only a few times. The chain links TRBV6-5 to TRBJ2-2; D is uncertain. The CDR3 runs to 14 residues. Trimming took 5 bases from V and 3 from J, leaving 10 bases between them. Per germline, CDR1 MNHEY and CDR2 SVGAGI. CDR3 coding DNA: TGTGCCAGCAGTCTTGGGCCAGACACCGGGGAGCTGTTTTTT. Encoded protein: CASSLGPDTGELFF.

This clone appeared once. V is TRBV2 and J is TRBJ2-1, with TRBD2 matching over 7 bases. The V and J ends lost 9 bases and 10 bases, in that order; junction bases with no gene match: 9. This CDR3 spans 12 amino acids. Looked up from germline, CDR1 is SNHLY and CDR2 is FYNNEI. CDR3 protein: CARGVWTREQFF. The CDR3 nucleotides are TGTGCCAGGGGCGTGTGGACTAGAGAGCAGTTCTTC.

The genes are TRBV4-2 and TRBJ1-2; D is undetermined. This CDR3 contains 13 residues. V gave up 1 base and J gave up 1 base, with 4 bases separating them. Germline V gives CDR1 LGHNA, CDR2 YNFKEQ. The CDR3 DNA reads TGTGCCAGCAGCCAAGGGGGTAACTATGGCTACACCTTC. Protein sequence: CASSQGGNYGYTF.

The chain combines TRBV5-1 with TRBJ2-5; 9 bases are shared with TRBD2. Germline trimming cut 2 bases from V and 2 bases from J; bases unmatched to any gene: 4. Germline V gives CDR1 SGHRS, CDR2 YFSETQ. The CDR3 totals 15 residues. The CDR3 nucleotides are TGCGCCAGCAGCTTTAGCGGGAGAGGGCAAGAGACCCAGTACTTC. As protein: CASSFSGRGQETQYF.

The chain links TRBV6-1 to TRBJ1-1; TRBD1 is a possible D gene (5 bases). Germline CDR1 is MNHNS and CDR2 is SASEGT. This CDR3 contains 14 residues. V was cut by 3 bases and J by 4 bases, with 12 bases left in between. The CDR3 loop reads CASSESGYGTEAFF. CDR3 DNA: TGTGCCAGCAGTGAGTCAGGGTACGGCACTGAAGCTTTCTTT.

CDR3 amino acids: CASSFRTIALEQYF. In nucleotides, the CDR3 is TGTGCCAGCAGCTTTCGGACTATTGCCCTCGAGCAGTACTTC. This chain joins TRBV11-2 and TRBJ2-7; a possible D gene is TRBD2 (6 bases). Germline V gene lookup returns CDR1 SGHAT and CDR2 FQNNGV. V lost 3 bases, J lost 6 bases, and 15 bases lay in between. This CDR3 is 14 amino acids long.

This chain connects TRBV25-1 to TRBJ2-3, with D perhaps matching TRBD2 (7 bases). Germline V gene lookup returns CDR1 MGHDK and CDR2 SYGVNS. The V gene lost 8 bases and the J gene lost 3 bases, with 12 bases spanning the gap. The CDR3 has 13 residues. Here the CDR3 DNA reads TGTGCCAGCCGGGGAGGGGGAACAGATACGCAGTATTTT. It codes for CASRGGGTDTQYF.

This chain connects TRBV7-2 to TRBJ2-3, with TRBD1 identical over 9 bases. The ends lost 5 bases at V and 4 bases at J; junction bases unmatched: 10. The CDR3 covers 16 residues. In germline, CDR1 is SGHTA, CDR2 FQGNSA. CDR3 in DNA: TGTGCCAGCAGCCAACTAACAGGGGGCAGGGCAGATACGCAGTATTTT. This codes for CASSQLTGGRADTQYF.